This TCR beta chain is from a study of blood T cell repertoires in COVID-19. Recruits, aged about 18 to 95 years, lived in 25 or so US areas. Germline loops: CDR1 DFQATT, CDR2 SNEGSKA (reference sequence). This CDR3 is built from 15 residues. V dropped 3 bases and J dropped 4 bases, with 16 bases sitting between them. Only in-frame clones appear in the TCRdb table, and some are missing; sequencing was by immunoSEQ multiplex PCR. The table has a few hundred thousand clones, roughly four fifths seen once; the top ten hold approximately 5.4%. The sequenced material came from PBMCs or T cells enriched from blood (not recorded which). The rearrangement joins TRBV20-1 to TRBJ1-5; D might be TRBD1 (5 bases). The receptor's source is a woman between 50 and 59 years old who had recovered from COVID-19. DNA of the CDR3: TGCAGTGCTAGTATCCCGGGAGGGGTAAATCAGCCCCAGCATTTT. This codes for CSASIPGGVNQPQHF.